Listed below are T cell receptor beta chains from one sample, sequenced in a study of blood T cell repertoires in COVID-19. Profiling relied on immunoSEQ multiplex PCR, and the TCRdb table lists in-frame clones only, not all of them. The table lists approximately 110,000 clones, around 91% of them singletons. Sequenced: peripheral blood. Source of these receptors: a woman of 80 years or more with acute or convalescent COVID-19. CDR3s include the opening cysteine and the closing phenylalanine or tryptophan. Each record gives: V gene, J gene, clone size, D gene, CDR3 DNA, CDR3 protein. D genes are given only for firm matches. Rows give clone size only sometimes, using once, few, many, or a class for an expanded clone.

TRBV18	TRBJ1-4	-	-	TGTGCCAGCTCACCCCCCACGAGAGAAAAACTGTTTTTT	CASSPPTREKLFF
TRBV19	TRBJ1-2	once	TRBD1	TGTGCCAGTAGTCCTACACACCGGGACAGCTATGGCTACACCTTC	CASSPTHRDSYGYTF
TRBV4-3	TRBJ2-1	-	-	TGCGCCAGCAGCCACGCTGACAGGAGCTCCTACAATGAGCAGTTCTTC	CASSHADRSSYNEQFF
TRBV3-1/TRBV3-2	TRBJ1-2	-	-	TGTGCCAGCAGCCCCACAGGGATTCTGATCTATGGCTACACCTTC	CASSPTGILIYGYTF
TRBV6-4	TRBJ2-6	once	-	TGTGCCAGCAGTGACTCGGCAGGGTCCTTCTCTGGGGCCAACGTCCTGACTTTC	CASSDSAGSFSGANVLTF
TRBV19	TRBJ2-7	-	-	TGTGCCAGTAGTATATACTTTTTCCATGACAGGGAGGCGGTCTACGAGCAGTACTTC	CASSIYFFHDREAVYEQYF
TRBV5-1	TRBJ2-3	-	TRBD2	TGCGCCAGCAGCGAACCCGGGACTACCACAGATACGCAGTATTTT	CASSEPGTTTDTQYF
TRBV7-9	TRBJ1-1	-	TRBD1	TGTGCCAGCAGCTTAGGGGCAGGGGGCGGAACTGAAGCTTTCTTT	CASSLGAGGGTEAFF
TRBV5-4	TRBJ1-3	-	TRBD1	TGTGCCAGCACCTCGCAGGCGGGACAGGGAGACACCATATATTTT	CASTSQAGQGDTIYF
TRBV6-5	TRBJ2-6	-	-	TGTGCCACCTTCCCCCTCTCTGGGGCCAACGTCCTGACTTTC	CATFPLSGANVLTF
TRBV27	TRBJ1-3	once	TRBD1	TGTGCCAGCAGTTTCGCCGGGACAGGTTCTGGAAACACCATATATTTT	CASSFAGTGSGNTIYF
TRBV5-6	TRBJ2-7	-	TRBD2	TGTGCCAGCAGCTTGCTGGGGGGGGTTTGGGAGCAGTACTTC	CASSLLGGVWEQYF
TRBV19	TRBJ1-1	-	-	TGTGCCATTCAGCAAGGGGCGAACACTGAAGCTTTCTTT	CAIQQGANTEAFF
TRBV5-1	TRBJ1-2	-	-	TGCGCCAGCAGCTTGGATACTAACTATGGCTACACCTTC	CASSLDTNYGYTF
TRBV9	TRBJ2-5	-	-	TGTGCCAGCAGCCCGCTCCTTGGACAGCAAGAGACCCAGTACTTC	CASSPLLGQQETQYF
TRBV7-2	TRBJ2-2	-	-	TGTGCCAGCAGCCCACCAGCGAACACCGGGGAGCTGTTTTTT	CASSPPANTGELFF
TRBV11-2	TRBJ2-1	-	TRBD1	TGTGCCAGCAGCTTAGATGGGACAGGGGGCTATGAGCAGTTCTTC	CASSLDGTGGYEQFF
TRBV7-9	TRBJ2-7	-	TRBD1	TGTGCCAGCAGCTTAGGCGGCAGGGGGACCCTATTAAGCTCCTACGAGCAGTACTTC	CASSLGGRGTLLSSYEQYF
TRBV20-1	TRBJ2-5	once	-	TGCAGTGCTAGACCGCAAGAGACCCAGTACTTC	CSARPQETQYF
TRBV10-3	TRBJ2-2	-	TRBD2	TGTGCCATCAGTGAGATCCCCAACCCGGGAGGCGGGGAGCTGTTTTTT	CAISEIPNPGGGELFF
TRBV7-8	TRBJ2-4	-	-	TGTGCCAGCAGCTTAGAGACGGGGTCCAAAAACATTCAGTACTTC	CASSLETGSKNIQYF
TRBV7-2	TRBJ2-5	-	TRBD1	TGTGCCAGCAGCTTACAGGGGGTGGCCGCGGAGACCCAGTACTTC	CASSLQGVAAETQYF
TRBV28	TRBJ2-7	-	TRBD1	TGTGCCAGCAGTTCCGGACAGGGGGGCGAGCAGTACTTC	CASSSGQGGEQYF
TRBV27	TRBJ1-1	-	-	TGTGCCAGCAGTCCCTCCTATTTAAAAACTGAAGCTTTCTTT	CASSPSYLKTEAFF
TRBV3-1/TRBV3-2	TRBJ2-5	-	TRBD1	TGTGCCAGCAGCCCAATCGGGACAGGGGGCTTGGAGACCCAGTACTTC	CASSPIGTGGLETQYF
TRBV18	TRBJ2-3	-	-	TGTGCCAGCTCACCAAGGGAATCAGGGGGGAATACGCAGTATTTT	CASSPRESGGNTQYF
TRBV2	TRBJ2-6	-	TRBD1	TGTGCCAGCAGCCTTCCGGGACAGGGGTCCAACGTCCTGACTTTC	CASSLPGQGSNVLTF
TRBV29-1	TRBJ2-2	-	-	TGCAGCGCCGGTTCTGGCGGGGAGCTGTTTTTT	CSAGSGGELFF
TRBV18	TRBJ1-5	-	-	TGTGCCAGCTCACCAGCAGGTTATCTGTCAGTGGGCCAGCATTTT	CASSPAGYLSVGQHF
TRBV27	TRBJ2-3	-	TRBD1	TGTGCCAGCAGTTCCGGACAGGGGCGCACAGATACGCAGTATTTT	CASSSGQGRTDTQYF
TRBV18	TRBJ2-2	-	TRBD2	TGTGCCAGCTCACCGTTTAGCGGGGGGAACACCGGGGAGCTGTTTTTT	CASSPFSGGNTGELFF
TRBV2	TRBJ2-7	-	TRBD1	TGTGCCAGCTTCTCCGGGACAGGGGTCGCCGAGCAGTACTTC	CASFSGTGVAEQYF
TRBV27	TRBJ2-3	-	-	TGTGCCAGCAGTTTTCTGCCAGGTCCCTTACTTCTTAGCACAGATACGCAGTATTTT	CASSFLPGPLLLSTDTQYF
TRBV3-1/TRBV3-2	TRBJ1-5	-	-	TGTGCCAGCAGCCAAGATAGGGCAGGGTGGGTCCGCAATCAGCCCCAGCATTTT	CASSQDRAGWVRNQPQHF
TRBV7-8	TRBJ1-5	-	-	TGTGCCAGCAGCTTAGCGGCGGGTTCCTATCAGCCCCAGCATTTT	CASSLAAGSYQPQHF
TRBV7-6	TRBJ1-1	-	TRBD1	TGTGCCAGCAGCCTACAACAGGGGGCTGAAGCTTTCTTT	CASSLQQGAEAFF
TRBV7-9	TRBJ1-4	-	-	TGTGCCAGCAGCTTACAGGAAGCAACTAATGAAAAACTGTTTTTT	CASSLQEATNEKLFF
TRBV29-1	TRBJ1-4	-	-	TGCAGCGTTGAAACACGGGATACTAATGAAAAACTGTTTTTT	CSVETRDTNEKLFF
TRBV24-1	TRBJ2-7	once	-	TGTGCCACCAGATACGGGGACGAGCAGTACTTC	CATRYGDEQYF
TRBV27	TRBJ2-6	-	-	TGTGCCAGCAGTTTTAGGAGGAGCTCTGGGGCCAACGTCCTGACTTTC	CASSFRRSSGANVLTF
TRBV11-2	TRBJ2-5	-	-	TGTGCCAGCAGCTATTTTCCTCAGGGGGAGACCCAGTACTTC	CASSYFPQGETQYF
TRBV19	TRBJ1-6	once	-	TGTGCCAGTAGTACGGGGAATCTTCCCAATTCACCCCTCCACTTT	CASSTGNLPNSPLHF
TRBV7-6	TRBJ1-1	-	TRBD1	TGTGCCAGCAGCTTATCCCCACAGGGGCTTACTGAAGCTTTCTTT	CASSLSPQGLTEAFF
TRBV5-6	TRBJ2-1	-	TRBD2	TGTGCCAGCAGCCCGGAGGAGCGGGGGGGCCCTAGCTCCTACAATGAGCAGTTCTTC	CASSPEERGGPSSYNEQFF
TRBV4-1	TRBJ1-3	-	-	TGCGCCAGCAGCCAAGACAGGGTGTACGGAAACACCATATATTTT	CASSQDRVYGNTIYF
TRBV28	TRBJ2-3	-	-	TGTGCCAGCAGTTCCCGGGGCGGCGGGAACACAGATACGCAGTATTTT	CASSSRGGGNTDTQYF
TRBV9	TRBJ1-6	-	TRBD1	TGTGCCAGCAGCTCCGACAGGGGGCATTCACCCCTCCACTTT	CASSSDRGHSPLHF
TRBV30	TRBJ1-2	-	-	TGTGCCTGGAGGGTCGACAGTTTCTATGGCTACACCTTC	CAWRVDSFYGYTF
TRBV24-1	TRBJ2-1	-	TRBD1	TGTGCCACCAGTGAGACAGGGTTTAAGACGGGCAATGAGCAGTTCTTC	CATSETGFKTGNEQFF
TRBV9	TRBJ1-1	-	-	TGTGCCAGCAGCGAGGGGGACACTTTGAACACTGAAGCTTTCTTT	CASSEGDTLNTEAFF
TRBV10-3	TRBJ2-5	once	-	TGTGCCATCAGTGGGGGGGTGCAAGAGACCCAGTACTTC	CAISGGVQETQYF
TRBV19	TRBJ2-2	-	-	TGTGCCAGTAGTAGACGGGACTTCACCGGGGAGCTGTTTTTT	CASSRRDFTGELFF